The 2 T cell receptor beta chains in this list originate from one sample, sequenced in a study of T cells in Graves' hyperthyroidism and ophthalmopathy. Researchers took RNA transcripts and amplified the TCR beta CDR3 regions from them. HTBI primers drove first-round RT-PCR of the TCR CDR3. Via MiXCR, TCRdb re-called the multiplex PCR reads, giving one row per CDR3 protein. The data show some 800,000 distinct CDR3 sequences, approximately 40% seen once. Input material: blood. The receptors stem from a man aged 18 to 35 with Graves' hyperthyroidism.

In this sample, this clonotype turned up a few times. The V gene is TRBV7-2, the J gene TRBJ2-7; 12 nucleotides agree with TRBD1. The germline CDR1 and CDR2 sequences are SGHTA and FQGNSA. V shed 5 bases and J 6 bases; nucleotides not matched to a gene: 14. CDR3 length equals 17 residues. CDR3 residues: CASSLRPGQGAYSEQYF. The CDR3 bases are TGTGCCAGCAGCCTGAGGCCGGGACAGGGGGCCTATTCCGAGCAGTACTTC. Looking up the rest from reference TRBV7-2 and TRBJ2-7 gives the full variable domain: GAGVSQSPSNKVTEKGKDVELRCDPISGHTALYWYRQSLGQGLEFLIYFQGNSAPDKSGLPSDRFSAERTGGSVSTLTIQRTQQEDSAVYLCASSLRPGQGAYSEQYFGPGTRLTVT.

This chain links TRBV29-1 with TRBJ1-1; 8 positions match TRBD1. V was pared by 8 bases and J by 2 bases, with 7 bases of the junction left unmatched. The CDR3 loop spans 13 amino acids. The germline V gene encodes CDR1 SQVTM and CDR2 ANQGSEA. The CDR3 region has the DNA TGCAGCACTGAGTCAGGGGGCAACACTGAAGCTTTCTTT. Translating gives CSTESGGNTEAFF.